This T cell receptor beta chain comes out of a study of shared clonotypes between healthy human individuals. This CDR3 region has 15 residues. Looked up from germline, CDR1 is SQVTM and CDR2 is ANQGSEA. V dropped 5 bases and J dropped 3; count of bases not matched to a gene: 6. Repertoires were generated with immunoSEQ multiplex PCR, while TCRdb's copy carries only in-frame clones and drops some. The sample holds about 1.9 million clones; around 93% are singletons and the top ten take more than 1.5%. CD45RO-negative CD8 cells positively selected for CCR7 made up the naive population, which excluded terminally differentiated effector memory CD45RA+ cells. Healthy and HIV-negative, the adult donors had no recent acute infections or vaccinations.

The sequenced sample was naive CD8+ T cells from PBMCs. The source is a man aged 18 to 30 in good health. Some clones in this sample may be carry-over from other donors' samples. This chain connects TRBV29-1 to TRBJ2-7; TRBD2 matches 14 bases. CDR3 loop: CSVSRLAGGIYEQYF. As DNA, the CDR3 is TGCAGCGTTTCCCGACTAGCGGGAGGGATCTACGAGCAGTACTTC.